These T cell receptor beta chains were read from a single sample in a study of blood T cell repertoires in COVID-19. Sequenced by immunoSEQ multiplex PCR; TCRdb stores in-frame clones only, minus some. In the table there are 140,000 to 150,000 clones, under 90% of which are singletons. Sample: peripheral blood. The source of these receptors is a human donor in a cohort sampled during active COVID-19. Both conserved end residues are part of each CDR3. The D gene is left open where the match is weak. The listing skips clone size in some rows; elsewhere it reads once, few, many or a size class.

clone size: NA; D gene: NA; J gene: TRBJ2-1; V gene: TRBV27; CDR3 length: 14; CDR3 protein: CASSRSGVYNEQFF; CDR3 DNA: TGTGCCAGCAGTCGCTCAGGGGTGTACAATGAGCAGTTCTTC
clone size: NA; D gene: NA; J gene: TRBJ1-1; V gene: TRBV7-8; CDR3 length: 13; CDR3 protein: CASSLTEEFEAFF; CDR3 DNA: TGTGCCAGCAGCTTAACAGAAGAATTTGAAGCTTTCTTT
clone size: NA; D gene: NA; J gene: TRBJ1-5; V gene: TRBV7-8; CDR3 length: 15; CDR3 protein: CASSLSIQKNQPQHF; CDR3 DNA: TGTGCCAGCAGCTTATCCATCCAGAAAAATCAGCCCCAGCATTTT
clone size: few; D gene: NA; J gene: TRBJ1-1; V gene: TRBV9; CDR3 length: 13; CDR3 protein: CASSVGRNTEAFF; CDR3 DNA: TGTGCCAGCAGCGTAGGTCGGAACACTGAAGCTTTCTTT
clone size: NA; D gene: NA; J gene: TRBJ1-2; V gene: TRBV27; CDR3 length: 13; CDR3 protein: CASSLSGSGGYTF; CDR3 DNA: TGTGCCAGCAGTTTATCCGGATCGGGGGGCTACACCTTC
clone size: NA; D gene: TRBD1; J gene: TRBJ1-3; V gene: TRBV6-1; CDR3 length: 16; CDR3 protein: CASSASSGGGRYTIYF; CDR3 DNA: TGTGCCAGCAGTGCGTCCTCAGGGGGCGGGCGGTACACCATATATTTT
clone size: NA; D gene: NA; J gene: TRBJ2-1; V gene: TRBV5-6; CDR3 length: 16; CDR3 protein: CASSLVGQPSTGEQFF; CDR3 DNA: TGTGCCAGCAGCTTGGTTGGACAGCCCTCCACGGGTGAGCAGTTCTTC
clone size: NA; D gene: NA; J gene: TRBJ2-5; V gene: TRBV7-2; CDR3 length: 15; CDR3 protein: CASSLLTRDQETQYF; CDR3 DNA: TGTGCCAGCAGCTTACTCACTAGAGACCAAGAGACCCAGTACTTC
clone size: NA; D gene: NA; J gene: TRBJ2-5; V gene: TRBV3-1/TRBV3-2; CDR3 length: 15; CDR3 protein: CASSQDWAGKETQYF; CDR3 DNA: TGTGCCAGCAGCCAAGATTGGGCAGGGAAAGAGACCCAGTACTTC
clone size: NA; D gene: NA; J gene: TRBJ1-1; V gene: TRBV12-3/TRBV12-4; CDR3 length: 13; CDR3 protein: CASTLGGWTEAFF; CDR3 DNA: TGTGCCAGTACGTTGGGGGGTTGGACTGAAGCTTTCTTT
clone size: NA; D gene: NA; J gene: TRBJ2-3; V gene: TRBV3-1/TRBV3-2; CDR3 length: 13; CDR3 protein: CASSPVPALQQYF; CDR3 DNA: TGTGCCAGCAGCCCGGTCCCCGCCCTGCAGCAGTATTTT
clone size: NA; D gene: NA; J gene: TRBJ1-2; V gene: TRBV6-1; CDR3 length: 13; CDR3 protein: CASSEKGWDGYTF; CDR3 DNA: TGTGCCAGCAGTGAAAAGGGGTGGGATGGCTACACCTTC
clone size: NA; D gene: NA; J gene: TRBJ1-1; V gene: TRBV5-4; CDR3 length: 12; CDR3 protein: CASTDRGTEAFF; CDR3 DNA: TGTGCCAGCACGGACCGGGGTACTGAAGCTTTCTTT
clone size: NA; D gene: NA; J gene: TRBJ1-5; V gene: TRBV19; CDR3 length: 14; CDR3 protein: CASSGQTSNQPQHF; CDR3 DNA: TGTGCCAGTAGCGGACAGACTAGCAATCAGCCCCAGCATTTT
clone size: NA; D gene: NA; J gene: TRBJ2-7; V gene: TRBV15; CDR3 length: 14; CDR3 protein: CATSRALDLYEQYF; CDR3 DNA: TGTGCCACCAGCAGAGCTTTAGATCTATACGAGCAGTACTTC
clone size: few; D gene: TRBD1; J gene: TRBJ1-2; V gene: TRBV7-9; CDR3 length: 14; CDR3 protein: CASSQGQGTRGYTF; CDR3 DNA: TGTGCCAGCAGTCAAGGACAGGGGACTAGGGGCTACACCTTC
clone size: once; D gene: TRBD1; J gene: TRBJ1-3; V gene: TRBV11-2; CDR3 length: 14; CDR3 protein: CASSPTGAGNTIYF; CDR3 DNA: TGTGCCAGCAGCCCGACAGGGGCTGGAAACACCATATATTTT
clone size: NA; D gene: NA; J gene: TRBJ1-1; V gene: TRBV18; CDR3 length: 14; CDR3 protein: CASSQGTANTEAFF; CDR3 DNA: TGTGCCAGCTCGCAGGGGACGGCGAACACTGAAGCTTTCTTT
clone size: NA; D gene: NA; J gene: TRBJ2-1; V gene: TRBV7-2; CDR3 length: 16; CDR3 protein: CASSLGASLLRGEQFF; CDR3 DNA: TGTGCCAGCAGCTTAGGGGCCTCCCTCCTTAGGGGTGAGCAGTTCTTC
clone size: once; D gene: NA; J gene: TRBJ2-1; V gene: TRBV7-9; CDR3 length: 11; CDR3 protein: CASSLQNEQFF; CDR3 DNA: TGTGCCAGCAGCTTACAAAATGAGCAGTTCTTC
clone size: NA; D gene: TRBD2; J gene: TRBJ2-2; V gene: TRBV11-2; CDR3 length: 15; CDR3 protein: CASSRTSGITGELFF; CDR3 DNA: TGTGCCAGCAGCAGGACTAGCGGAATCACCGGGGAGCTGTTTTTT
clone size: few; D gene: NA; J gene: TRBJ2-1; V gene: TRBV7-2; CDR3 length: 14; CDR3 protein: CASSPFPSGNEQFF; CDR3 DNA: TGTGCCAGCAGCCCCTTCCCCTCAGGGAATGAGCAGTTCTTC
clone size: few; D gene: TRBD2; J gene: TRBJ2-1; V gene: TRBV5-1; CDR3 length: 14; CDR3 protein: CASRDGGKVYEQFF; CDR3 DNA: TGCGCCAGCCGAGACGGGGGGAAGGTATATGAGCAGTTCTTC
clone size: few; D gene: NA; J gene: TRBJ1-1; V gene: TRBV18; CDR3 length: 12; CDR3 protein: CASSTQETEAFF; CDR3 DNA: TGTGCCAGCTCGACACAGGAGACTGAAGCTTTCTTT
clone size: NA; D gene: TRBD1; J gene: TRBJ1-1; V gene: TRBV7-9; CDR3 length: 15; CDR3 protein: CASSSRQGVNTEAFF; CDR3 DNA: TGTGCCAGCAGCTCGAGACAGGGGGTGAACACTGAAGCTTTCTTT
clone size: few; D gene: NA; J gene: TRBJ1-1; V gene: TRBV5-6; CDR3 length: 13; CDR3 protein: CASILTGNTEAFF; CDR3 DNA: TGTGCCAGCATCCTTACTGGGAACACTGAAGCTTTCTTT
clone size: NA; D gene: TRBD1; J gene: TRBJ2-3; V gene: TRBV5-1; CDR3 length: 14; CDR3 protein: CASSLQGATDTQYF; CDR3 DNA: TGCGCCAGCAGCCTTCAGGGGGCGACAGATACGCAGTATTTT
clone size: NA; D gene: TRBD1; J gene: TRBJ1-4; V gene: TRBV6-5; CDR3 length: 14; CDR3 protein: CASSWDRGLEKLFF; CDR3 DNA: TGTGCCAGCAGTTGGGACAGGGGGCTTGAAAAACTGTTTTTT
clone size: NA; D gene: NA; J gene: TRBJ1-3; V gene: TRBV9; CDR3 length: 14; CDR3 protein: CASSVRSSGNTIYF; CDR3 DNA: TGTGCCAGCAGCGTAAGGAGCTCTGGAAACACCATATATTTT
clone size: NA; D gene: NA; J gene: TRBJ1-4; V gene: TRBV13; CDR3 length: 13; CDR3 protein: CASSLLGQEKLFF; CDR3 DNA: TGTGCCAGCAGTCTTCTGGGACAAGAAAAACTGTTTTTT
clone size: NA; D gene: TRBD2; J gene: TRBJ2-4; V gene: TRBV3-1/TRBV3-2; CDR3 length: 18; CDR3 protein: CASSQTSGANEAKNIQYF; CDR3 DNA: TGTGCCAGCAGCCAGACTAGCGGGGCCAACGAGGCTAAAAACATTCAGTACTTC
clone size: NA; D gene: TRBD2; J gene: TRBJ2-3; V gene: TRBV2; CDR3 length: 15; CDR3 protein: CASVRERGVGDTQYF; CDR3 DNA: TGTGCCAGCGTGCGGGAGCGGGGGGTGGGAGATACGCAGTATTTT
clone size: NA; D gene: NA; J gene: TRBJ2-7; V gene: TRBV7-2; CDR3 length: 13; CDR3 protein: CASSLNRLGEQYF; CDR3 DNA: TGTGCCAGCAGCTTGAATCGCCTCGGGGAGCAGTACTTC
clone size: NA; D gene: NA; J gene: TRBJ1-1; V gene: TRBV20-1; CDR3 length: 14; CDR3 protein: CSASGIALNTEAFF; CDR3 DNA: TGCAGTGCCAGTGGGATAGCCTTGAACACTGAAGCTTTCTTT
clone size: NA; D gene: NA; J gene: TRBJ2-2; V gene: TRBV19; CDR3 length: 11; CDR3 protein: CASSIIGELFF; CDR3 DNA: TGTGCCAGTAGTATTATCGGGGAGCTGTTTTTT
clone size: once; D gene: NA; J gene: TRBJ2-1; V gene: TRBV7-3; CDR3 length: 13; CDR3 protein: CASSLGGYGEQFF; CDR3 DNA: TGTGCCAGCAGCTTAGGAGGGTATGGTGAGCAGTTCTTC
clone size: NA; D gene: NA; J gene: TRBJ1-1; V gene: TRBV4-2; CDR3 length: 14; CDR3 protein: CASSQSIDRYEAFF; CDR3 DNA: TGTGCCAGCAGCCAATCCATAGACAGATATGAAGCTTTCTTT
clone size: NA; D gene: NA; J gene: TRBJ1-5; V gene: TRBV18; CDR3 length: 15; CDR3 protein: CASSRERTPNQPQHF; CDR3 DNA: TGTGCCAGCTCACGCGAGAGGACACCGAATCAGCCCCAGCATTTT
clone size: NA; D gene: NA; J gene: TRBJ1-3; V gene: TRBV18; CDR3 length: 17; CDR3 protein: CASSPRPGHSSGNTIYF; CDR3 DNA: TGTGCCAGCTCACCACGTCCGGGACACAGCTCTGGAAACACCATATATTTT
clone size: NA; D gene: NA; J gene: TRBJ2-2; V gene: TRBV5-1; CDR3 length: 15; CDR3 protein: CASSLLPRNTGELFF; CDR3 DNA: TGCGCCAGCAGCTTACTCCCCCGGAACACCGGGGAGCTGTTTTTT
clone size: few; D gene: NA; J gene: TRBJ1-1; V gene: TRBV2; CDR3 length: 13; CDR3 protein: CASRVTANTEAFF; CDR3 DNA: TGTGCCAGCAGGGTAACAGCGAACACTGAAGCTTTCTTT
clone size: NA; D gene: TRBD2; J gene: TRBJ2-2; V gene: TRBV5-1; CDR3 length: 16; CDR3 protein: CASSYTSGGYTGELFF; CDR3 DNA: TGCGCCAGCAGCTATACTAGCGGGGGGTACACCGGGGAGCTGTTTTTT
clone size: NA; D gene: TRBD1; J gene: TRBJ2-7; V gene: TRBV11-2; CDR3 length: 15; CDR3 protein: CASSLRRDRVYEQYF; CDR3 DNA: TGTGCCAGCAGCCTACGCCGGGACAGGGTCTACGAGCAGTACTTC
clone size: NA; D gene: TRBD1; J gene: TRBJ1-5; V gene: TRBV3-1/TRBV3-2; CDR3 length: 16; CDR3 protein: CASSQDFDRENQPQHF; CDR3 DNA: TGTGCCAGCAGCCAAGATTTCGACAGGGAAAACCAGCCCCAGCATTTT
clone size: NA; D gene: TRBD2; J gene: TRBJ2-3; V gene: TRBV7-9; CDR3 length: 15; CDR3 protein: CASSFISGGSDTQYF; CDR3 DNA: TGTGCCAGCAGCTTTATAAGCGGGGGTTCAGATACGCAGTATTTT
clone size: NA; D gene: NA; J gene: TRBJ2-2; V gene: TRBV7-2; CDR3 length: 13; CDR3 protein: CASSPTVTGELFF; CDR3 DNA: TGTGCCAGCAGCCCGACAGTCACCGGGGAGCTGTTTTTT
clone size: NA; D gene: TRBD1; J gene: TRBJ2-5; V gene: TRBV7-2; CDR3 length: 16; CDR3 protein: CASSSFRPGQGETQYF; CDR3 DNA: TGTGCCAGCAGCTCGTTTCGCCCGGGACAGGGCGAGACCCAGTACTTC
clone size: NA; D gene: TRBD2; J gene: TRBJ2-3; V gene: TRBV10-3; CDR3 length: 13; CDR3 protein: CAINAGGPDTQYF; CDR3 DNA: TGTGCCATCAATGCGGGAGGGCCAGATACGCAGTATTTT
clone size: NA; D gene: NA; J gene: TRBJ2-7; V gene: TRBV11-3; CDR3 length: 12; CDR3 protein: CASSLSTGKQYF; CDR3 DNA: TGTGCCAGCAGCTTATCTACAGGGAAGCAGTACTTC
clone size: NA; D gene: TRBD1; J gene: TRBJ1-2; V gene: TRBV4-3; CDR3 length: 15; CDR3 protein: CASSPERDRWVGYTF; CDR3 DNA: TGCGCCAGCAGCCCAGAACGGGACAGGTGGGTAGGCTACACCTTC
clone size: NA; D gene: NA; J gene: TRBJ1-1; V gene: TRBV4-2; CDR3 length: 16; CDR3 protein: CASSQEYDRQNTEAFF; CDR3 DNA: TGTGCCAGCAGCCAAGAGTACGACAGACAGAACACTGAAGCTTTCTTT
clone size: NA; D gene: NA; J gene: TRBJ2-7; V gene: TRBV4-1; CDR3 length: 14; CDR3 protein: CASSQEARGREQYF; CDR3 DNA: TGCGCCAGCAGCCAAGAGGCCAGGGGCAGGGAGCAGTACTTC
clone size: NA; D gene: NA; J gene: TRBJ1-2; V gene: TRBV5-1; CDR3 length: 13; CDR3 protein: CASSLSAGASYTF; CDR3 DNA: TGCGCCAGCAGCTTGTCGGCAGGGGCTAGCTACACCTTC
clone size: NA; D gene: NA; J gene: TRBJ2-2; V gene: TRBV14; CDR3 length: 17; CDR3 protein: CASSQVIQGGNTGELFF; CDR3 DNA: TGTGCCAGCAGCCAAGTTATCCAGGGGGGAAACACCGGGGAGCTGTTTTTT
clone size: few; D gene: NA; J gene: TRBJ1-1; V gene: TRBV28; CDR3 length: 14; CDR3 protein: CASTPSLGNTEAFF; CDR3 DNA: TGTGCCAGCACCCCTAGCCTAGGGAACACTGAAGCTTTCTTT
clone size: NA; D gene: TRBD2; J gene: TRBJ2-1; V gene: TRBV7-3; CDR3 length: 16; CDR3 protein: CASSRKLAGAYNEQFF; CDR3 DNA: TGTGCCAGCAGCCGTAAACTAGCGGGGGCCTACAATGAGCAGTTCTTC
clone size: few; D gene: NA; J gene: TRBJ2-2; V gene: TRBV19; CDR3 length: 13; CDR3 protein: CASKEGWTGELFF; CDR3 DNA: TGTGCCAGTAAGGAGGGATGGACCGGGGAGCTGTTTTTT